The 27 T cell receptor beta chains given below trace back to one sample, sequenced in a study of cytomegalovirus exposure and HLA in healthy donors. 60 Vbeta and 13 Jbeta primers were used in PCR. TCRdb keeps only in-frame clones here, not all; method: immunoSEQ multiplex PCR. Among about 130,000 clones, under 80% were seen once, and the ten largest hold 4.3%. Sequencing was carried out using PBMCs. All receptors come from a man between 18 and 29 years old in good health and CMV-seropositive.

A few counts support this clone. The CDR3 DNA reads TGTGCCAGCAGCTTAGGACTCCCGGCGACCGAGCAGTACTTC. It encodes CASSLGLPATEQYF. The chain couples TRBV5-6 to TRBJ2-7; perhaps TRBD2 as D (5 bases). V was cut by 2 bases and J by 6 bases, with 15 bases left in between. This CDR3 is built from 14 residues. From germline, CDR1 is SGHDT and CDR2 YYEEEE.

This clone has a handful of counts. The chain couples TRBV28 to TRBJ2-1, with a tentative D call TRBD2 (5 bases). The CDR3 loop spans 15 amino acids. Germline lookup yields CDR1 MDHEN and CDR2 SYDVKM. V was pared by 2 bases and J by 10 bases, with 18 bases between. The CDR3 region has the DNA TGTGCCAGCAGTTTAGCGGGCCAGCGGATCGACGAGCAGTTCTTC. Its translation is CASSLAGQRIDEQFF. Drawing the rest from reference TRBV28 and TRBJ2-1, the complete variable domain is DVKVTQSSRYLVKRTGEKVFLECVQDMDHENMFWYRQDPGLGLRLIYFSYDVKMKEKGDIPEGYSVSREKKERFSLILESASTNQTSMYLCASSLAGQRIDEQFFGPGTRLTVL.

The chain uses TRBV2 and TRBJ2-5; a weak D match, TRBD2 (6 bases). The germline V gene has CDR1 SNHLY and CDR2 FYNNEI. The CDR3 consists of 12 residues. V dropped 9 bases and J dropped 5 bases, with 13 bases sitting between them. The CDR3 sequence: CASYNRGETQYF. In nucleotides, the CDR3 is TGTGCCAGTTACAATCGGGGGGAGACCCAGTACTTC.

The chain joins TRBV11-2 to TRBJ2-5; 7 positions match TRBD1. The CDR3 totals 13 residues. The V and J ends lost 5 bases and 10 bases, in that order; junction bases with no gene match: 10. Germline CDR1 SGHAT, CDR2 FQNNGV. The DNA for the CDR3 is TGTGCCAGCAGCGGAACAGGGGTCGGACGCCAGTACTTC. It translates to CASSGTGVGRQYF.

This clone showed up just a few times. This chain links TRBV5-1 with TRBJ2-1; TRBD2 matches 7 bases. The trim removed 2 bases at V and 3 bases at J, leaving 2 bases unmatched. Germline-derived CDR1 and CDR2 are SGHRS and YFSETQ. The CDR3 is made up of 14 amino acids. DNA of the CDR3: TGCGCCAGCAGCTTCGGGGGGTTCTACAATGAGCAGTTCTTC. Encoded protein: CASSFGGFYNEQFF. Full variable domain (missing parts from reference TRBV5-1 and TRBJ2-1): KAGVTQTPRYLIKTRGQQVTLSCSPISGHRSVSWYQQTPGQGLQFLFEYFSETQRNKGNFPGRFSGRQFSNSRSEMNVSTLELGDSALYLCASSFGGFYNEQFFGPGTRLTVL.

In its sample, this clone was seen once. This chain connects TRBV28 to TRBJ1-4; 7 bases align to TRBD1. Germline V gene sequence: CDR1 MDHEN, CDR2 SYDVKM. The CDR3 length is 15 residues. Germline trimming cut 6 bases from V and 2 bases from J; bases unmatched to any gene: 6. As DNA, the CDR3 is TGTGCCAGCAGGCCAACAGGGGCGACTAATGAAAAACTGTTTTTT. Translation: CASRPTGATNEKLFF.

J is TRBJ2-5 and V is TRBV19; a weak D match, TRBD1 (6 bases). The V end lost 6 bases, the J end lost 4 bases, and 15 bases lay between the germline ends. The CDR3 is 14 residues long. CDR1 is LNHDA, CDR2 SQIVND, per germline (reference sequence). The CDR3 region is CASSNTGIGETQYF. The DNA for the CDR3 is TGTGCCAGTAGCAACACAGGGATCGGAGAGACCCAGTACTTC.

This sequence joins TRBV5-5 and TRBJ2-3, with a tentative D call TRBD2 (6 bases). Trimming took off 0 bases at V and 6 bases at J, with 11 bases between the two ends. This CDR3 contains 14 residues. Germline V CDR1 and CDR2: SGHKS, YYEKEE (reference sequence). CDR3 amino acids: CASSLGGSGDTQYF. In DNA form, the CDR3 reads TGTGCCAGCAGCTTGGGTGGCAGCGGGGATACGCAGTATTTT.

The CDR3 region has the DNA TGTGCCAGTAGTACCCCCCCGGTCTACAATGAGCAGTTCTTC. Residues: CASSTPPVYNEQFF. The chain couples TRBV19 to TRBJ2-1; unclear D gene. Trimming took 4 bases from V and 3 from J, leaving 10 bases between them. This CDR3 has 14 residues. Germline V gives CDR1 LNHDA, CDR2 SQIVND (reference sequence).

V and J are TRBV7-2 and TRBJ2-7, with D perhaps matching TRBD1 (6 bases). Trimming took off 5 bases at V and 1 base at J, with 18 bases between the two ends. CDR3 length: 16 residues. Germline CDR1 reads SGHTA; CDR2 reads FQGNSA. The CDR3 reads CASSPRTASPSYEQYF. CDR3 nucleotides: TGTGCCAGCAGCCCGAGGACAGCGTCTCCTTCCTACGAGCAGTACTTC.

The chain combines TRBV9 with TRBJ2-1, with D perhaps TRBD2 (5 bases). This CDR3 region has 19 residues. V lost 0 bases and J lost 0, with 19 bases in between. Germline V gives CDR1 SGDLS, CDR2 YYNGEE. The DNA for the CDR3 is TGTGCCAGCAGCGTAGTAGAGGGCGGGTTGGGGAGCTCCTACAATGAGCAGTTCTTC. It specifies CASSVVEGGLGSSYNEQFF.

There are a few counts of this clone. This CDR3 reads CASRISFAGGVYNEQFF. The DNA of the CDR3 is TGCGCCAGCAGAATATCGTTCGCGGGAGGCGTCTACAATGAGCAGTTCTTC. This chain joins TRBV4-1 and TRBJ2-1, with 8 bases identical to TRBD2. This CDR3 is 17 amino acids long. The V gene's germline CDR1 is MGHRA and CDR2 YSYEKL. V was clipped by 6 bases and J by 3 bases; unmatched bases: 13.

The chain links TRBV28 to TRBJ1-2; 7 positions agree with TRBD1. Germline V lookup: CDR1 MDHEN, CDR2 SYDVKM. J was trimmed by 4 bases and V by 2 bases; bases with no gene match: 7. The CDR3 is 15 residues long. CDR3 amino acids: CASSLRDSTVYGYTF. Here the CDR3 DNA reads TGTGCCAGCAGTTTACGGGACAGTACCGTCTATGGCTACACCTTC.

As for this clone: Other DNA sequences in the sample encode the same CDR3. The chain carries TRBV19 and TRBJ2-1; 8 bases align to TRBD2. The CDR3 is made up of 15 amino acids. Germline CDR1 is LNHDA and CDR2 is SQIVND (reference sequence). Germline trimming cut 3 bases from V and 0 bases from J; bases unmatched to any gene: 1. The CDR3 reads CASSMAGGSYNEQFF. As DNA, the CDR3 is TGTGCCAGTAGTATGGCGGGGGGCTCCTACAATGAGCAGTTCTTC.

The chain joins TRBV27 to TRBJ2-5; 11 nucleotides line up with TRBD2. Trimming removed 9 bases from V and 3 bases from J; junction bases left unmatched: 9. This CDR3 is 15 amino acids long. Germline CDR1 is MNHEY and CDR2 is SMNVEV (reference sequence). DNA for the CDR3: TGTGCCAGTTGGGCCCTACTAGCGGGAGAAGAGACCCAGTACTTC. It specifies CASWALLAGEETQYF.

The rearrangement uses TRBV18 and TRBJ2-7; D not certain. Germline CDR1 and CDR2: KGHSH and LQKENI. The V and J ends lost 3 bases and 4 bases respectively, with 16 bases between them. This CDR3 comprises 15 residues. The DNA for the CDR3 is TGTGCCAGCTCACCGACCGCGACTCTGGGTTACGAGCAGTACTTC. Amino acid sequence: CASSPTATLGYEQYF.

The chain is built from TRBV28 and TRBJ1-1; 9 bases agree with TRBD1. In germline, CDR1 is MDHEN, CDR2 SYDVKM. The CDR3 runs to 12 residues. V was pared by 6 bases and J by 8 bases, with 4 bases of the junction left unmatched. CDR3 bases: TGTGCCAGCAGACTTACAGGGGGCGAAGCTTTCTTT. Its protein product is CASRLTGGEAFF.

This clone turned up a few times. The chain couples TRBV5-6 to TRBJ2-4; D might be TRBD1 (6 bases). The germline gives CDR1 SGHDT, CDR2 YYEEEE. The germline V and J ends were trimmed by 4 bases and 0 bases, with 11 bases remaining between them. The CDR3 runs to 15 residues. CDR3 amino acids: CASSQRGLAKNIQYF. The CDR3 region has the DNA TGTGCCAGCAGCCAGAGGGGGTTAGCCAAAAACATTCAGTACTTC.

This chain connects TRBV6-5 to TRBJ1-1; 7 bases map to TRBD1. This CDR3 has 14 residues. CDR1 and CDR2 from the germline V gene are MNHEY and SVGAGI. V lost 8 bases, J lost 1 base, and 7 bases stayed unmatched. In nucleotides, the CDR3 is TGTGCCAGCGGGAAGACAGGGTGGAACACTGAAGCTTTCTTT. Encoded protein: CASGKTGWNTEAFF.

With respect to this clone: Germline is not matched at one junction end, which may reflect a read error. The chain recombines TRBV11-2 with TRBJ1-1; D possibly corresponds to TRBD1 (6 bases). The CDR3 extends over 17 amino acids. In germline, CDR1 is SGHAT, CDR2 FQNNGV. The CDR3 sequence is CASSLEGGILPNTEAFF. In nucleotides, the CDR3 is TGTGCCAGCAGCCTAGAGGGGGGGATATTACCGAACACTGAAGCTTTCTTT.

This chain uses TRBV6-1 with TRBJ1-4; 9 positions match TRBD1. The CDR3 loop spans 14 amino acids. Germline CDR1 is MNHNS and CDR2 is SASEGT. Unmatched junction bases numbered 6, after V lost 8 bases and J lost 5 bases. CDR3 in DNA: TGTGCCAGCGACCGGACAGGGGCCAATGAAAAACTGTTTTTT. It translates to CASDRTGANEKLFF.

This chain joins TRBV9 and TRBJ2-5; no firm D call. V lost 4 bases, J lost 0 bases, and 4 bases lay in between. Germline assignment: CDR1 SGDLS and CDR2 YYNGEE. The CDR3 extends over 12 amino acids. The CDR3 nucleotides read TGTGCCAGCAGCCCCTACCAAGAGACCCAGTACTTC. Protein product: CASSPYQETQYF.

This chain connects TRBV7-3 to TRBJ2-3, with 8 bases matching TRBD2. The V gene's germline CDR1 is SGHTA and CDR2 FQGTGA. With V trimmed by 6 bases and J by 4 bases, 9 bases remained unmatched. The CDR3 covers 15 residues. CDR3 in amino acids: CASSMSGSASDTQYF. The CDR3 DNA is TGTGCCAGCAGTATGAGCGGGAGCGCGTCAGATACGCAGTATTTT.

This clone was seen only once. J is TRBJ2-5 and V is TRBV5-8; D is uncertain. The CDR3 length is 13 residues. Trimming shortened V by 3 bases and J by 9 bases, and 15 bases separated the two germline ends. Germline V lookup: CDR1 SGHTS, CDR2 YDEGEE. CDR3 region: CASSYTGSEAQYF. CDR3 DNA: TGTGCCAGCAGCTACACCGGCTCTGAGGCCCAGTACTTC.

About this clone itself: At one end, the junction sequence differs from germline, possibly due to a read error. This sample includes further DNA sequences coding for the same CDR3. The chain has TRBV10-1 and TRBJ2-2; tentatively, D is TRBD1 (5 bases). CDR3 length equals 15 residues. The V gene's germline CDR1 is WNHNN and CDR2 SYGVQD (reference sequence). This CDR3 reads CASREFLGDTGELFF. The CDR3 region has the DNA TGCGCCAGCAGGGAGTTTCTAGGGGACACCGGGGAGCTGTTTTTT.

This clone appeared a single time. The chain is built from TRBV5-1 and TRBJ2-1; 8 bases map to TRBD2. Germline V gene data show CDR1 as SGHRS and CDR2 as YFSETQ. The CDR3 has 16 amino acids. V gave up 0 bases and J gave up 5 bases; unmatched junction bases: 7. The chain's CDR3 is CASSLVPSGGNNEQFF. CDR3 sequence (DNA): TGCGCCAGCAGCTTGGTCCCGAGCGGGGGTAACAATGAGCAGTTCTTC.

This clone showed up just a few times. The chain has TRBV4-1 and TRBJ1-1; tentative D call: TRBD1 (6 bases). V was shortened by 5 bases and J by 10 bases, with 17 bases between the two germline ends. Germline CDR1 MGHRA, CDR2 YSYEKL. CDR3 length equals 13 residues. The CDR3 DNA sequence: TGCGCCAGCAGCTTAATTCCGGGACATGGAGCTTTCTTT. It encodes CASSLIPGHGAFF.